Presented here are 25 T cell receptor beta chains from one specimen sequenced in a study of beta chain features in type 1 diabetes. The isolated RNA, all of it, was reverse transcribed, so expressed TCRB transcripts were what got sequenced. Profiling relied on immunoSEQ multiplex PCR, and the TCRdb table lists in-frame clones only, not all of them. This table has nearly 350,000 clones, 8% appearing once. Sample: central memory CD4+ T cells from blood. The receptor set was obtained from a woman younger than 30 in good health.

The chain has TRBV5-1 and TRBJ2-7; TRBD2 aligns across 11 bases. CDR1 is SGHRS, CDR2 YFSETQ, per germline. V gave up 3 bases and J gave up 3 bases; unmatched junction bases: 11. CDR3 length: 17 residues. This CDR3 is CASSSGNSGRAIYEQYF. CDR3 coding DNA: TGCGCCAGCAGCTCGGGGAATAGCGGGAGGGCCATCTACGAGCAGTACTTC.

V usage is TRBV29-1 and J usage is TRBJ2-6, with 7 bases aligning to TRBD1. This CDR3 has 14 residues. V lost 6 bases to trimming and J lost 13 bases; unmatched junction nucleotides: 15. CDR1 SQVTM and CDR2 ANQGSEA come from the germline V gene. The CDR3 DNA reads TGCAGCGTAATCGAGACAGGGCTCCTCCGGGTCCTGACTTTC. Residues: CSVIETGLLRVLTF.

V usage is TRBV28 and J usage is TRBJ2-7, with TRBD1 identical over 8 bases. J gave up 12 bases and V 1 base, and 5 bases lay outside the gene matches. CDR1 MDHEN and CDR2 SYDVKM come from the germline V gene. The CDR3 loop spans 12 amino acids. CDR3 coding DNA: TGTGCCAGCAGTTTATCCAGGGGGCCTCGGTACTTC. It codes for CASSLSRGPRYF.

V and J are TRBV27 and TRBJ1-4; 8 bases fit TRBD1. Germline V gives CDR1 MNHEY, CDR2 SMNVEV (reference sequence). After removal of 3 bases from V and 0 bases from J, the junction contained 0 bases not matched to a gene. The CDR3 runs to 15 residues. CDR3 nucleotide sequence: TGTGCCAGCAGTTTGGACAGGGCAACTAATGAAAAACTGTTTTTT. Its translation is CASSLDRATNEKLFF. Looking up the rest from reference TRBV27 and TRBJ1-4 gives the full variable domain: EAQVTQNPRYLITVTGKKLTVTCSQNMNHEYMSWYRQDPGLGLRQIYYSMNVEVTDKGDVPEGYKVSRKEKRNFPLILESPSPNQTSLYFCASSLDRATNEKLFFGSGTQLSVL.

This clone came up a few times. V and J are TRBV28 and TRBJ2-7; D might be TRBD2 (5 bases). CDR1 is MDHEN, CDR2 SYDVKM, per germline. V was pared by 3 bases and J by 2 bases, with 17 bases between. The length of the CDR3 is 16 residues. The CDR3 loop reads CASSFALAELTYEQYF. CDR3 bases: TGTGCCAGCAGTTTTGCCCTAGCAGAATTAACCTACGAGCAGTACTTC.

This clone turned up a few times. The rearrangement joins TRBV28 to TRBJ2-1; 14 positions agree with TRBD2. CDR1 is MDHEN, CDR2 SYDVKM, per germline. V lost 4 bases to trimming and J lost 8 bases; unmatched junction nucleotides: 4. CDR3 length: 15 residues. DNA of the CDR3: TGTGCCAGCAGTTCGGGACTAGCGGGAGTGGATGAGCAGTTCTTC. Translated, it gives CASSSGLAGVDEQFF.

The CDR3 nucleotides read TGTGCCAGCAGTGAGTCCGGAAACTCCTACGAGCAGTACTTC. Translation gives CASSESGNSYEQYF. The V call is TRBV6-1, the J call TRBJ2-7; no clear D. From germline, CDR1 is MNHNS and CDR2 SASEGT. The CDR3 runs 14 residues. Trimming stripped 3 bases from V and 0 bases from J, with 9 bases between.

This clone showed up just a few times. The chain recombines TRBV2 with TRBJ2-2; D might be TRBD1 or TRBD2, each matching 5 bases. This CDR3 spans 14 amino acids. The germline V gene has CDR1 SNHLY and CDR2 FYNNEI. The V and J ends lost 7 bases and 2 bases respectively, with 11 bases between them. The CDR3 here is CASNAGTNTGELFF. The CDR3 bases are TGTGCCAGCAATGCAGGGACCAACACCGGGGAGCTGTTTTTT.

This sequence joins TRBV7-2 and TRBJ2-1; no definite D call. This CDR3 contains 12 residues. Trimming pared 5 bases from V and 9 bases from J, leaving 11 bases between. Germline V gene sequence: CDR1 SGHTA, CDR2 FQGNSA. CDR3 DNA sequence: TGTGCCAGCAGCCCAGGTTGGGCTGAGCAGTTCTTC. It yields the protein CASSPGWAEQFF.

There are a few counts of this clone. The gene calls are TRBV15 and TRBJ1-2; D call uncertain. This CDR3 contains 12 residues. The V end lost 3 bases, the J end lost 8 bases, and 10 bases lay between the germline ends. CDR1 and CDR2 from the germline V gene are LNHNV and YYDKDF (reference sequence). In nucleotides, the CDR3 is TGTGCCACCAGCAGGGACCGACGCGGCTACACCTTC. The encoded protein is CATSRDRRGYTF. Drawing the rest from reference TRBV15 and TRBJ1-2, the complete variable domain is DAMVIQNPRYQVTQFGKPVTLSCSQTLNHNVMYWYQQKSSQAPKLLFHYYDKDFNNEADTPDNFQSRRPNTSFCFLDIRSPGLGDTAMYLCATSRDRRGYTFGSGTRLTVV.

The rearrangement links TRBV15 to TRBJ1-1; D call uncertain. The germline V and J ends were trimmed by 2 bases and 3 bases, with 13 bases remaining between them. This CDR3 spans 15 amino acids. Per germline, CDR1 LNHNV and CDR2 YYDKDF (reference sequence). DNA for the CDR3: TGTGCCACCAGCAGACGATCCGGGAGCTACACTGAAGCTTTCTTT. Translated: CATSRRSGSYTEAFF.

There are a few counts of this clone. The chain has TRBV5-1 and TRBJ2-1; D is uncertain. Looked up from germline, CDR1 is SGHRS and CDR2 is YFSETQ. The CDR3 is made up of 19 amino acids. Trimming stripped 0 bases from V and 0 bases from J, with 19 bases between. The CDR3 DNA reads TGCGCCAGCAGCTTGGCCCATTTTAGGGCCGAGAGCTCCTACAATGAGCAGTTCTTC. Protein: CASSLAHFRAESSYNEQFF.

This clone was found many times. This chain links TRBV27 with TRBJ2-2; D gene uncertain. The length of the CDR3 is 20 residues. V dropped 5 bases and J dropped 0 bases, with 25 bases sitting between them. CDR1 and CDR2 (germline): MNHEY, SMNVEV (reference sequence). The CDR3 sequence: CASSPPYEWPVNANTGELFF. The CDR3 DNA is TGTGCCAGCAGTCCCCCGTATGAGTGGCCAGTTAACGCGAACACCGGGGAGCTGTTTTTT.

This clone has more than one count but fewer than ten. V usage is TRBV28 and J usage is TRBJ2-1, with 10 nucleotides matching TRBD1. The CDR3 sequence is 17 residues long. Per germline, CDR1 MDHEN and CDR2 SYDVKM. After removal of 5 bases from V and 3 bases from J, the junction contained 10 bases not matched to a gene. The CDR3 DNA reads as TGTGCCAGCAGTGGGACAGGGGATTATCGAATCTACAATGAGCAGTTCTTC. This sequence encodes CASSGTGDYRIYNEQFF.

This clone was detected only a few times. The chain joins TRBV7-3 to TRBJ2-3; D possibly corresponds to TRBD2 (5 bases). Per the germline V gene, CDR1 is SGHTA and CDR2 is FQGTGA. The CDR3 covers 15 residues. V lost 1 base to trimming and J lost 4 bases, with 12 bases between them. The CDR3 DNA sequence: TGTGCCAGCAGCTTAATGAGTCTGGAGGCAGATACGCAGTATTTT. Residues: CASSLMSLEADTQYF.

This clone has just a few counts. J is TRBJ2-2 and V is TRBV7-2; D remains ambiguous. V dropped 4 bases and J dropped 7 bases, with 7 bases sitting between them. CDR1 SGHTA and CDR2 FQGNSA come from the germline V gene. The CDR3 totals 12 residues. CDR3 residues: CASSSTHGELFF. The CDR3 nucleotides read TGTGCCAGCAGCTCTACCCACGGGGAGCTGTTTTTT.

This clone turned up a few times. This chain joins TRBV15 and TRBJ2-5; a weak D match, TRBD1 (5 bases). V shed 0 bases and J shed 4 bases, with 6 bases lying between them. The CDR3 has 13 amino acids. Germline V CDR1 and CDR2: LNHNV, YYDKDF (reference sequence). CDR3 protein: CATSRDRGETQYF. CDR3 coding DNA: TGTGCCACCAGCAGAGATAGGGGAGAGACCCAGTACTTC.

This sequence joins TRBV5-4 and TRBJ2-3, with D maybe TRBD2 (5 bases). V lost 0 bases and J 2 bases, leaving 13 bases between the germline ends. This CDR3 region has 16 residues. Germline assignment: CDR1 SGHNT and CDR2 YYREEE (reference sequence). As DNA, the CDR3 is TGTGCCAGCAGCTTGGTTTCGAGCGGTCCCACAGATACGCAGTATTTT. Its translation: CASSLVSSGPTDTQYF.

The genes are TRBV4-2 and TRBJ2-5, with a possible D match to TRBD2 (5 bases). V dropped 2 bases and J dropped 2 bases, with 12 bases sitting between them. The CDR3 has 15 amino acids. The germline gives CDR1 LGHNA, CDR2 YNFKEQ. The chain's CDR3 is CASSQLAGFQETQYF. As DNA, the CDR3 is TGTGCCAGCAGCCAACTAGCAGGCTTTCAAGAGACCCAGTACTTC.

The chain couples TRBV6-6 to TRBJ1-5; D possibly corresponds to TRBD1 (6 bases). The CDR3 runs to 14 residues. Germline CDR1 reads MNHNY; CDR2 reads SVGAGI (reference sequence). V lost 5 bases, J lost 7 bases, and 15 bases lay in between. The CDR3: CASSRGAGRQPQHF. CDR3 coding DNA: TGTGCCAGCAGTCGGGGGGCAGGGAGACAGCCCCAGCATTTT.

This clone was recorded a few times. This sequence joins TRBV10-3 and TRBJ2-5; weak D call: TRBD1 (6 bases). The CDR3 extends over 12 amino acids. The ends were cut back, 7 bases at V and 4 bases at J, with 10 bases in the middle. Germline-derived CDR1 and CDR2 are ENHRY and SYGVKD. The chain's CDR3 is CAIKGEGETQYF. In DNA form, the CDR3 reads TGTGCCATCAAGGGGGAAGGAGAGACCCAGTACTTC.

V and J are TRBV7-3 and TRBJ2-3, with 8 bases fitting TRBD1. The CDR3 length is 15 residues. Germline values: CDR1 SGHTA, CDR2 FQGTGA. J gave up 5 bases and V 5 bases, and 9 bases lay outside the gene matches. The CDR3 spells CASSPGGARIDTQYF. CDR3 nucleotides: TGTGCCAGCAGCCCAGGGGGCGCAAGGATAGATACGCAGTATTTT.

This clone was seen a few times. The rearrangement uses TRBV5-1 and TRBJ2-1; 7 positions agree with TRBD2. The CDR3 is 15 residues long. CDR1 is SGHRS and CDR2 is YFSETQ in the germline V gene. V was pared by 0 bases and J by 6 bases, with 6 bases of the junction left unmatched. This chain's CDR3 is CASSLGAGDPNEQFF. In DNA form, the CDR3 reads TGCGCCAGCAGCTTGGGGGCGGGGGACCCCAATGAGCAGTTCTTC.

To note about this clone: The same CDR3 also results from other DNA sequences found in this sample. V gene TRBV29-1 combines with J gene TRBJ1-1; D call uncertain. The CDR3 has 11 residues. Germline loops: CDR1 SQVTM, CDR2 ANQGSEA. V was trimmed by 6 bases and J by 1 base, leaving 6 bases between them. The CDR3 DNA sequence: TGCAGCGTGGTACAGAACACTGAAGCTTTCTTT. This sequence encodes CSVVQNTEAFF.

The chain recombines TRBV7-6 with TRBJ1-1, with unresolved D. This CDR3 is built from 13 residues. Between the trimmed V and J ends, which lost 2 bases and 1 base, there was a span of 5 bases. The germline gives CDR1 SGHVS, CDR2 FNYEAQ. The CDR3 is CASSLQPNTEAFF. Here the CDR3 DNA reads TGTGCCAGCAGCTTACAGCCGAACACTGAAGCTTTCTTT.